These T cell receptor beta chains were read from a single sample in a study of metastatic and nonmetastatic thyroid tumors. MiXCR re-clonotyped the PCR reads for TCRdb. The sample lists 30,000 to 35,000 clones; around 15% were seen once. Sequencing was performed on blood. Source of these receptors: a female donor with papillary thyroid cancer or a benign thyroid nodule (not recorded which). Some clones in this sample may be carry-over from other donors' samples. Each CDR3 is given without its conserved first and last residue.

v_call cdr3_aa
TRBV30 AWTGDSGELF
TRBV5-1 ASSLAQRRLNEQF
TRBV18 ASSPLAGRSGELF
TRBV5-1 ASSLVVASGTKQF
TRBV15 ATSRGGLIRGRSYEQY
TRBV20-1 SASESAGAIYNEQF
TRBV20-1 SASRGSSLGTDTQY
TRBV20-1 SARDGGNTIY
TRBV20-1 SAHESGTANYEQY
TRBV27 ASSKSRDNEQF
TRBV28 ASRNLAGGRYNEQF
TRBV29-1 SVEAGSKNIQY
TRBV20-1 SARDLPGKGAPYEQY
TRBV19 ASSLAQGSKAF
TRBV3-1 ASSPGHRQETQY
TRBV3-1 ASSQWSGQGTEAF
TRBV20-1 SARGRANTGELF
TRBV6-1 ASLQGKGSLSNQPQH
TRBV13 ASSGRTSSSYEQY
TRBV12-3/TRBV12-4 ASSLYGGGETQY
TRBV11-2 ASSNWDRGATLQGYT
TRBV20-1 SATPPGGNSPLH
TRBV11-3 ASSRSGTGDEQY
TRBV9 ASSLSGSGEETQY
TRBV28 ASSSPGGSSSYEQY
TRBV12-3/TRBV12-4 ASSLRGREETQY
TRBV20-1 SASSPGSYEQY
TRBV12-3/TRBV12-4 ASSPQGNQPQH
TRBV6-4 ASSGVSGANVLT
TRBV27 ASSRSTPLAGYSYEQY
TRBV9 ASRDSPSGRANEQF
TRBV10-3 AIQGRESDTQY
TRBV28 ASSSFGGNTLYEQY
TRBV19 ASRTGTGRRQPQH
TRBV19 ASSRGPGTEAF
TRBV3-1 ASSLQGASGREGYEQY